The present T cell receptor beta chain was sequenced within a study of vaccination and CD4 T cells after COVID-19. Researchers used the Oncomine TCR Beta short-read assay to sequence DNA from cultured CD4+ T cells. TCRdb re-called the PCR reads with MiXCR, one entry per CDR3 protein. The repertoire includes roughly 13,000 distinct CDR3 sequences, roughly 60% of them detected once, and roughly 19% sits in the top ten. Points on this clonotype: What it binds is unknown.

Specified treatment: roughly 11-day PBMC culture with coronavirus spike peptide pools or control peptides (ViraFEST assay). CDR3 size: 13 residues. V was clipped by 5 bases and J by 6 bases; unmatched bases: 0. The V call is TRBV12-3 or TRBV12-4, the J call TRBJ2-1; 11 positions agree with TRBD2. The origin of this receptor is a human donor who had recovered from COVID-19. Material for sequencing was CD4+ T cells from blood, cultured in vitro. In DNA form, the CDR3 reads TGTGCCAGCAGTGGACTAGCGGGCAATGAGCAGTTCTTC. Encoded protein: CASSGLAGNEQFF.